The 17 T cell receptor beta chains reported below all come from one sample, sequenced in a study of T cell repertoires in cytomegalovirus infection. These TCRs' antigens remain unknown. MiXCR, applied by TCRdb to the reads, yields one record per CDR3 protein. Among 570,000 or so distinct CDR3 sequences, under 45% were seen once, and the ten largest hold about 48%. The sample here was cultured PBMCs, taken from culture after CMV antigen stimulation. The receptor set was obtained from a human donor in good health (CMV status not recorded). Some clones in this sample may be carry-over from other donors' samples.

The chain recombines TRBV2 with TRBJ2-1; 11 bases map to TRBD1. The trim removed 1 base at V and 7 bases at J, leaving 6 bases unmatched. Germline CDR1 is SNHLY and CDR2 is FYNNEI. This CDR3 has 16 residues. As DNA, the CDR3 is TGTGCCAGCAGTGAAGTCGGGGACAGGGGGTGGAATGAGCAGTTCTTC. Its protein product is CASSEVGDRGWNEQFF.

DNA of the CDR3: TGTGCCAGTACCCCAGGACTAGCGGGGGGCCCAAAAAACATTCAGTACTTC. As protein: CASTPGLAGGPKNIQYF. The chain joins TRBV19 to TRBJ2-4, with TRBD2 identical over 14 bases. The J segment lost 4 bases and the V segment lost 7 bases, leaving 9 bases of the junction unmatched. CDR3 length: 17 residues. CDR1 and CDR2 (germline): LNHDA, SQIVND (reference sequence).

The chain joins TRBV7-6 to TRBJ2-1; D ambiguous. Trimming cost V 7 bases and J 7 bases, with 14 bases left between them. In germline, CDR1 is SGHVS, CDR2 FNYEAQ. The CDR3 length is 13 residues. Here the CDR3 reads CASTKSWGNEQFF. In DNA form, the CDR3 reads TGTGCCAGCACCAAGAGTTGGGGAAATGAGCAGTTCTTC.

This CDR3 is CASSLETGNEQFF. The CDR3 region has the DNA TGTGCCAGCAGCTTAGAGACGGGGAATGAGCAGTTCTTC. The rearrangement uses TRBV11-2 and TRBJ2-1; D possibly corresponds to TRBD2 (5 bases). Trimming cost V 0 bases and J 7 bases, with 7 bases left between them. This CDR3 is 13 amino acids long. The V gene's germline CDR1 is SGHAT and CDR2 FQNNGV. Full variable domain (rest looked up from reference TRBV11-2 and TRBJ2-1): EAGVAQSPRYKIIEKRQSVAFWCNPISGHATLYWYQQILGQGPKLLIQFQNNGVVDDSQLPKDRFSAERLKGVDSTLKIQPAKLEDSAVYLCASSLETGNEQFFGPGTRLTVL.

The V and J genes are TRBV7-8 and TRBJ2-7; 8 nucleotides match TRBD1. This CDR3 is 16 amino acids long. V trimming: 7 bases; J trimming: 1 base; junction bases outside the gene matches: 12. Germline CDR1 is SGHVS and CDR2 is FQNEAQ. The CDR3 spells CASTRTSGGESYEQYF. As DNA, the CDR3 is TGTGCCAGCACCCGTACCTCAGGGGGCGAATCCTACGAGCAGTACTTC.

The chain carries TRBV7-9 and TRBJ1-4, with D uncertain. V gave up 5 bases and J gave up 5 bases, with 15 bases separating them. There are 15 residues in the CDR3. Germline V gives CDR1 SEHNR, CDR2 FQNEAQ (reference sequence). CDR3 DNA: TGTGCCAGCAGCCCCCACTCGGTGGGAAATGAAAAACTGTTTTTT. It yields the protein CASSPHSVGNEKLFF.

The chain links TRBV20-1 to TRBJ1-2; D possibly corresponds to TRBD1 (6 bases). This CDR3 is built from 14 residues. The germline gives CDR1 DFQATT, CDR2 SNEGSKA (reference sequence). DNA of the CDR3: TGCAGCCCTGGAGGGGGTCCTTATGACTATGGCTACACCTTC. Protein sequence: CSPGGGPYDYGYTF.

The rearrangement uses TRBV6-1 and TRBJ2-1; perhaps TRBD2 as D (6 bases). The CDR3 consists of 16 residues. From germline, CDR1 is MNHNS and CDR2 SASEGT. Trimming took 5 bases from V and 4 from J, leaving 18 bases between them. The CDR3, as DNA: TGTGCCAGCAGTTATCGGCGGGAACGGGCGTACAATGAGCAGTTCTTC. Amino acids: CASSYRRERAYNEQFF.

This sequence joins TRBV5-4 and TRBJ1-1; 10 nucleotides line up with TRBD1. In germline, CDR1 is SGHNT, CDR2 YYREEE (reference sequence). Germline trimming cut 5 bases from V and 1 base from J; bases unmatched to any gene: 8. The CDR3 runs 16 residues. In DNA, the CDR3 is TGTGCCAGCAGGGACGACAGGGGGCAGGGGAACACTGAAGCTTTCTTT. Translation gives CASRDDRGQGNTEAFF.

This clonotype was detected only a few times. The gene calls are TRBV6-2 or TRBV6-3 and TRBJ2-1; 7 positions agree with TRBD1. The CDR3 is 14 amino acids. The V gene end was trimmed by 2 bases and the J gene end by 4 bases; junction bases not matched to a gene: 2. The germline gives CDR1 MNHEY, CDR2 SVGEGT. This CDR3 is CASSYGQDYNEQFF. DNA for the CDR3: TGTGCCAGCAGTTACGGACAGGATTACAATGAGCAGTTCTTC.

The J gene is TRBJ1-5, the V gene TRBV9; no firm D call. The CDR3 is made up of 14 amino acids. Germline-derived CDR1 and CDR2 are SGDLS and YYNGEE. V was shortened by 0 bases and J by 5 bases, with 9 bases between the two germline ends. CDR3 sequence (DNA): TGTGCCAGCAGCGTAGATGGCAGTGATCAGCCCCAGCATTTT. As protein: CASSVDGSDQPQHF.

The chain carries TRBV10-3 and TRBJ2-3; possible D gene TRBD2, 5 bases. This CDR3 region has 14 residues. The germline gives CDR1 ENHRY, CDR2 SYGVKD. Trimming removed 6 bases at V and 0 bases at J, with 10 bases between. The CDR3 DNA is TGTGCCATCAGGAGGGTATCTAGCACAGATACGCAGTATTTT. Encoded protein: CAIRRVSSTDTQYF.

The V call is TRBV2, the J call TRBJ1-6; D not resolved. The CDR3 totals 16 residues. V was clipped by 0 bases and J by 8 bases, with 14 bases between them. Germline lookup yields CDR1 SNHLY and CDR2 FYNNEI. CDR3 residues: CASSEAHGIAYSPLHF. CDR3 nucleotide sequence: TGTGCCAGCAGTGAAGCGCACGGGATCGCTTATTCACCCCTCCACTTT.

The V gene is TRBV20-1, the J gene TRBJ2-5; TRBD2 matches 11 bases. Germline CDR1 reads DFQATT; CDR2 reads SNEGSKA (reference sequence). The CDR3 length is 14 residues. V lost 1 base, J lost 5 bases, and 3 bases stayed unmatched. The CDR3 is CSARAASGGETQYF. DNA for the CDR3: TGCAGTGCTAGAGCGGCTAGCGGGGGGGAGACCCAGTACTTC.

This clonotype was counted once. The chain recombines TRBV15 with TRBJ2-2; weak D call: TRBD2 (6 bases). CDR1 and CDR2 (germline): LNHNV, YYDKDF (reference sequence). The CDR3 length is 16 residues. Trimming left V 0 bases short and J 7 bases short, with 15 bases between. The CDR3 bases are TGTGCCACCAGCAGAGACCGCGGGATCACTTACGGGGAGCTGTTTTTT. Its protein product is CATSRDRGITYGELFF.

The chain recombines TRBV5-1 with TRBJ1-1, with TRBD1 matching 7 bases. Germline V gives CDR1 SGHRS, CDR2 YFSETQ. The V and J ends lost 0 bases and 4 bases, in that order; junction bases with no gene match: 6. CDR3 length: 15 residues. The CDR3 DNA reads TGCGCCAGCAGCTTGGACGGGACAGTGGGCACTGAAGCTTTCTTT. Translating gives CASSLDGTVGTEAFF.

This clonotype was detected only once. The CDR3 reads CASSPSGSYQETQYF. The CDR3 bases are TGTGCCAGCAGCCCTAGCGGATCCTACCAAGAGACCCAGTACTTC. The chain couples TRBV5-4 to TRBJ2-5, with 7 bases that match TRBD2. The germline V gene encodes CDR1 SGHNT and CDR2 YYREEE (reference sequence). The V gene end was trimmed by 4 bases and the J gene end by 0 bases; junction bases not matched to a gene: 6. The CDR3 has 15 amino acids.